This TCR beta chain was captured in a study of blood T cells in healthy people across ages. Study-wide results and caveats: Comparison with aged donors showed that long-lived donors had more naive CD4+ cells and higher diversity.

Together with a sample-barcoded 5' primer, a J-beta primer mix was included in a second PCR lasting about 7 to 11 cycles. From each sample, at least 2.5 million paired-end reads containing CDR3 were obtained. One entry per CDR3 protein, called by TCRdb with MiXCR from the 5' RACE reads. The sample includes about 670,000 distinct CDR3 sequences, 35% to 50% seen only once; the top ten take around 30%. This clonotype was observed a few times. The target antigen is unknown. CDR1 is SGHTA, CDR2 FQGNSA, per germline. The ends lost 1 base at V and 2 bases at J; junction bases unmatched: 6. The CDR3 consists of 17 residues.

The sample consisted of blood. The receptor was derived from an elderly man in good health. V is TRBV7-2 and J is TRBJ2-7; 12 positions agree with TRBD2. In DNA form, the CDR3 reads TGTGCCAGCAGCTTAGGAGGGACTAGCGGGCCCGCCTACGAGCAGTACTTC. Amino acids: CASSLGGTSGPAYEQYF. The full variable domain, its missing parts supplied by reference TRBV7-2 and TRBJ2-7, is GAGVSQSPSNKVTEKGKDVELRCDPISGHTALYWYRQSLGQGLEFLIYFQGNSAPDKSGLPSDRFSAERTGGSVSTLTIQRTQQEDSAVYLCASSLGGTSGPAYEQYFGPGTRLTVT.